This TCR beta chain emerged from a study of blood T cell repertoires in COVID-19. Overall study: In each case, the material was cDNA or gDNA derived from T cells, B-cell-depleted T cells, or PBMCs.

The ends lost 4 bases at V and 2 bases at J; junction bases unmatched: 3. The CDR3 has 15 amino acids. Germline-derived CDR1 and CDR2 are MDHEN and SYDVKM. This clone showed up just once. Enrolled through a virtual design, the participants were between roughly 18 and 89 years of age and came from around 25 US areas. TCRdb keeps only in-frame clones here, not all; method: immunoSEQ multiplex PCR. The repertoire includes a few hundred thousand clones, approximately 89% of them detected once, and 2.9% sits in the top ten. The receptor was derived from a woman aged 45-59 years who had been exposed to COVID-19. The chain carries TRBV28 and TRBJ1-5; 9 bases are shared with TRBD1. Sequenced: PBMCs or T cells enriched from blood (not recorded which). The CDR3 is CASSWGQGRNQPQHF. The CDR3 DNA reads TGTGCCAGCAGTTGGGGACAGGGACGCAATCAGCCCCAGCATTTT.